This T cell receptor beta chain was documented in a study of T cells expressing NK-cell markers. Study-wide background: Beta-chain profiling covered CD3+CD56+NKG2C+, CD3+CD56+NKG2C- and CD3+CD56-NKG2C+ sorted subsets. Most of the eight sequenced donors were HCMV-seropositive; one was seronegative.

The germline V gene has CDR1 SEHNR and CDR2 FQNEAQ (reference sequence). This CDR3 comprises 13 residues. TCRdb reprocessed the 5' RACE reads, keeping one entry per CDR3 protein, no DNA. The sample totals about 150,000 distinct CDR3 sequences. General study results and limits: About 1.0-8% of CD8+ T cells in about six donors belonged to dominant NKG2C+ clonotypes. Topping the CD3+CD56-NKG2C+ fraction as well were these clonotypes, in several donors.

About this clonotype itself: Its cognate antigen is unknown.

Sample: blood T cells: a sorted CD56 or NKG2C T cell subset, CD4+ or CD8+ T cells, or bulk PBMC T cells (not recorded which). The sequence derives from a woman between 50 and 59 years old in good health. V gene TRBV7-9 combines with J gene TRBJ1-5; with no DNA, the TCRdb D assignment of TRBD1 cannot be verified. The CDR3 reads CASSRDRDQPQHF.